One and the same sample provided the 9 T cell receptor beta chains below, sequenced in a study of blood T cell repertoires in COVID-19. TCRdb's table, derived via immunoSEQ multiplex PCR, lists solely in-frame clones and lacks some. The repertoire holds about 150,000 clones, with roughly 80% as singletons. The sample comprised peripheral blood. These receptors were collected from a man aged 55 to 70 with acute or convalescent COVID-19.

The rearrangement links TRBV11-2 to TRBJ2-5, with D possibly matching TRBD2 (6 bases). CDR1 is SGHAT and CDR2 is FQNNGV in the germline V gene. The CDR3 extends over 11 amino acids. The V end lost 6 bases, the J end lost 5 bases, and 7 bases lay between the germline ends. The CDR3 region has the DNA TGTGCCAGCAGGGGACTGGAGACCCAGTACTTC. It encodes CASRGLETQYF.

The rearrangement links TRBV3-1 (or the pseudogene TRBV3-2) to TRBJ2-7; D call uncertain. Germline CDR1 reads LGHDT; CDR2 reads YNNKEL (reference sequence). The V gene lost 8 bases and the J gene lost 5 bases, with 10 bases spanning the gap. There are 11 residues in the CDR3. As DNA, the CDR3 is TGTGCCAGCGGGCAGGTGGACGAGCAGTACTTC. Amino acids: CASGQVDEQYF.

The CDR3 loop is CATSRVRVTTEAFF. For the CDR3, the DNA is TGTGCCACCAGCAGAGTCAGGGTGACCACTGAAGCTTTCTTT. This chain joins TRBV15 and TRBJ1-1, with D perhaps matching TRBD1 (5 bases). V was trimmed by 1 base and J by 4 bases, leaving 10 bases between them. CDR1 is LNHNV and CDR2 is YYDKDF in the germline V gene (reference sequence). The length of the CDR3 is 14 residues. The variable domain in full, completed from reference TRBV15 and TRBJ1-1, reads DAMVIQNPRYQVTQFGKPVTLSCSQTLNHNVMYWYQQKSSQAPKLLFHYYDKDFNNEADTPDNFQSRRPNTSFCFLDIRSPGLGDTAMYLCATSRVRVTTEAFFGQGTRLTVV.

A single count supports this clone. The CDR3 sequence: CASSKVRTPESSYEQYF. The CDR3 coding sequence is TGTGCCAGCAGCAAAGTCAGGACTCCCGAAAGCTCCTACGAGCAGTACTTC. The chain joins TRBV21-1 to TRBJ2-7; TRBD2 is taken as the D call from the table, unchecked against the DNA. TRBV21-1 is given as a pseudogene. The CDR3 is 17 amino acids.

A few counts support this clone. The chain is built from TRBV19 and TRBJ1-5, with 11 nucleotides matching TRBD1. The V segment lost 7 bases and the J segment 4 bases; nucleotides outside the gene matches: 3. This CDR3 contains 14 residues. CDR1 and CDR2 from the germline V gene are LNHDA and SQIVND (reference sequence). CDR3 nucleotide sequence: TGTGCCAGTATCGGGACAGGGGGGAATCAGCCCCAGCATTTT. It translates to CASIGTGGNQPQHF. Full variable domain (rest looked up from reference TRBV19 and TRBJ1-5): DGGITQSPKYLFRKEGQNVTLSCEQNLNHDAMYWYRQDPGQGLRLIYYSQIVNDFQKGDIAEGYSVSREKKESFPLTVTSAQKNPTAFYLCASIGTGGNQPQHFGDGTRLSIL.

V usage is TRBV24-1 and J usage is TRBJ2-3; tentatively, D is TRBD1 (5 bases). V was cut by 0 bases and J by 4 bases, with 13 bases left in between. Germline CDR1 is KGHDR and CDR2 is SFDVKD. The CDR3 spans 16 residues. In nucleotides, the CDR3 is TGTGCCACCAGTGATTTGGGGCAGGGCAGGGCAGATACGCAGTATTTT. Its translation: CATSDLGQGRADTQYF.

The chain's CDR3 is CASSLTGRRGGVISGYTF. CDR3 in DNA: TGTGCCAGCAGCTTAACGGGTCGAAGAGGGGGAGTCATATCGGGCTACACCTTC. This chain uses TRBV7-9 with TRBJ1-2; possibly TRBD1 for D (6 bases). The germline V gene has CDR1 SEHNR and CDR2 FQNEAQ (reference sequence). Trimming removed 2 bases from V and 8 bases from J, with 27 bases in between. This CDR3 spans 18 amino acids. Drawing the rest from reference TRBV7-9 and TRBJ1-2, the complete variable domain is DTGVSQNPRHKITKRGQNVTFRCDPISEHNRLYWYRQTLGQGPEFLTYFQNEAQLEKSRLLSDRFSAERPKGSFSTLEIQRTEQGDSAMYLCASSLTGRRGGVISGYTFGSGTRLTVV.

This chain joins TRBV7-9 and TRBJ2-3, with D tentatively TRBD2 (5 bases). Germline V CDR1 and CDR2: SEHNR, FQNEAQ (reference sequence). This CDR3 comprises 16 residues. V lost 5 bases and J 1 base, leaving 16 bases between the germline ends. The CDR3 loop reads CASSGARALGTDTQYF. For the CDR3, the DNA is TGTGCCAGCAGCGGAGCGAGGGCCCTGGGCACAGATACGCAGTATTTT.

This chain connects TRBV6-1 to TRBJ1-1; D is ambiguous. Looked up from germline, CDR1 is MNHNS and CDR2 is SASEGT. Trimming removed 1 base from V and 4 bases from J, with 10 bases in between. The CDR3 is made up of 14 amino acids. The CDR3 spells CASSEDARGTEAFF. For the CDR3, the DNA is TGTGCCAGCAGTGAAGATGCGCGGGGCACTGAAGCTTTCTTT.